The rows below give T cell receptor beta chains drawn from one sample of a study of metastatic and nonmetastatic thyroid tumors. TCRdb reassembled clones from the PCR reads with MiXCR. The table records approximately 40,000 clones, 25% to 30% of them present only once. Sequenced material: blood. These receptors originate from a male donor with papillary thyroid cancer or a benign thyroid nodule (not recorded which). Some clones in this sample may be carry-over from other donors' samples. CDR3s include the opening cysteine and the closing phenylalanine or tryptophan. A D gene is named only where the DNA matches it firmly. Some rows mark clone size as missing; the rest say once, few, many or name a class of expanded clone.

>TRBJ1-5|.|TRBV18|many
CASSPNTGSNQPQHF
TGTGCCAGCTCACCAAATACAGGTAGCAATCAGCCCCAGCATTTT
>TRBJ2-1|.|TRBV20-1|.
CSAPARGLGNEQFF
TGCAGTGCCCCTGCACGGGGGCTTGGGAATGAGCAGTTCTTC
>TRBJ2-7|TRBD2|TRBV11-2|medium-sized
CASSPGGGRAGEQYF
TGTGCCAGCAGCCCTGGCGGCGGGAGGGCCGGCGAGCAGTACTTC
>TRBJ2-2|.|TRBV9|many
CASSPYDLAGGELFF
TGTGCCAGCAGCCCCTACGATCTTGCCGGCGGGGAGCTGTTTTTT
>TRBJ1-2|.|TRBV19|.
CASKQAVANYGYTF
TGTGCCAGTAAACAGGCGGTCGCTAACTATGGCTACACCTTC
>TRBJ1-6|.|TRBV10-2|.
CARSVAGPVNYNSHLHF
TGCGCCAGAAGTGTGGCGGGACCGGTGAACTATAATTCACACCTCCACTTT
>TRBJ2-2|.|TRBV7-3|many
CASSLRGRGNTGELFF
TGTGCCAGCAGCTTAAGGGGGCGAGGAAATACCGGGGAGCTGTTTTTT
>TRBJ1-5|.|TRBV2|.
CASREVRRFNQPQHF
TGTGCCAGCCGAGAAGTGCGTAGATTCAATCAGCCCCAGCATTTT
>TRBJ1-1|.|TRBV24-1|many
CATRGTENTEAFF
TGTGCCACCCGAGGGACCGAGAACACTGAAGCTTTCTTT
>TRBJ2-1|.|TRBV7-7|many
CASSLDRRTDNEQFF
TGTGCTAGCAGCTTAGATCGTCGGACAGACAATGAGCAGTTCTTC
>TRBJ2-3|TRBD2|TRBV18|many
CASSPLLGAGVTDTQYF
TGTGCCAGCTCTCCGCTCCTCGGAGCGGGGGTTACAGATACGCAGTATTTT
>TRBJ2-3|.|TRBV29-1|many
CSVDLGRSTDTQYF
TGCAGCGTTGATCTGGGGCGAAGCACAGATACGCAGTATTTT
>TRBJ1-1|.|TRBV11-2|.
CACSFRQVEAFF
TGTGCCTGCAGCTTTAGACAGGTCGAAGCTTTCTTT
>TRBJ2-5|.|TRBV18|many
CASSPRDNYQETQYF
TGTGCCAGCTCACCGAGGGACAACTATCAAGAGACCCAGTACTTC
>TRBJ2-7|.|TRBV7-8|medium-sized
CASTLGVGSYEQYF
TGTGCCAGCACCCTGGGCGTAGGCTCCTACGAGCAGTACTTC
>TRBJ1-1|.|TRBV20-1|many
CSARRVTTEAFF
TGCAGTGCTCGTCGGGTAACCACTGAAGCTTTCTTT
>TRBJ1-5|.|TRBV7-9|.
CACSLVGINQPQHF
TGTGCCTGCAGCTTAGTCGGCATCAATCAGCCCCAGCATTTT
>TRBJ1-6|.|TRBV20-1|many
CSAREQGNSPLHF
TGCAGTGCTAGAGAACAGGGAAATTCACCCCTCCACTTT
>TRBJ2-1|TRBD1|TRBV19|.
CASSERQGNNEQFF
TGTGCCAGTAGTGAAAGACAGGGAAACAATGAGCAGTTCTTC
>TRBJ2-3|.|TRBV14|.
CASSPTGGSTDTQYF
TGTGCCAGCAGCCCTACAGGAGGAAGCACAGATACGCAGTATTTT
>TRBJ2-7|TRBD1|TRBV5-1|.
CASSLTGGEQYF
TGCGCCAGCAGCTTAACAGGGGGCGAGCAGTACTTC
>TRBJ1-6|.|TRBV11-1|.
CASSLVVGEGNSPLHF
TGTGCCAGCAGCTTAGTAGTAGGAGAAGGGAATTCACCCCTCCACTTT
>TRBJ2-7|.|TRBV30|many
CAWSRGTYEQYF
TGTGCCTGGAGCCGGGGTACCTACGAGCAGTACTTC
>TRBJ1-2|.|TRBV6-5|.
CASSYSSSHLINYGYTF
TGTGCCAGCAGTTACTCCTCGTCCCACCTAATTAACTATGGCTACACCTTC
>TRBJ2-2|TRBD1|TRBV20-1|once
CSAILQGAVELFF
TGCAGTGCTATTCTTCAGGGGGCCGTGGAGCTGTTTTTT
>TRBJ2-7|TRBD1|TRBV27|.
CASRWTGGAEQYF
TGTGCCAGCAGGTGGACAGGGGGCGCCGAGCAGTACTTC
>TRBJ2-1|.|TRBV9|many
CASSVGGGSYNEQFF
TGTGCCAGCAGCGTAGGTGGGGGGTCCTACAATGAGCAGTTCTTC
>TRBJ2-7|.|TRBV27|many
CASSLTGAAEQYF
TGTGCCAGCAGTCTAACGGGGGCAGCCGAGCAGTACTTC
>TRBJ2-1|.|TRBV30|many
CAWRPGVSNEQFF
TGTGCCTGGAGGCCGGGAGTTTCAAATGAGCAGTTCTTC
>TRBJ2-7|.|TRBV2|.
CASSGVGDYEQYF
TGTGCCAGCAGTGGGGTTGGGGACTACGAGCAGTACTTC
>TRBJ1-1|.|TRBV28|few
CASRSTWDEAFF
TGTGCCAGCAGGTCCACGTGGGATGAAGCTTTCTTT
>TRBJ2-6|.|TRBV28|.
CASSRSGANVLTF
TGTGCCAGCAGCCGGTCTGGGGCCAACGTCCTGACTTTC
>TRBJ1-5|TRBD1|TRBV2|.
CASRPTGGTYRPQHF
TGTGCCAGCAGACCCACAGGGGGGACTTATCGGCCCCAGCATTTT
>TRBJ2-3|TRBD2|TRBV5-1|many
CASSLRGLAGVDTQYF
TGCGCCAGCAGCCTGCGGGGACTAGCGGGGGTAGATACGCAGTATTTT
>TRBJ2-1|.|TRBV6-2/TRBV6-3|few
CASSSLPGLSSYNEQFF
TGTGCCAGCAGTTCGCTTCCCGGACTGAGCTCCTACAATGAGCAGTTCTTC
>TRBJ1-6|.|TRBV19|many
CARRPRPPLHF
TGTGCCAGGCGCCCCCGGCCGCCCCTCCACTTT
>TRBJ2-3|TRBD2|TRBV10-3|.
CATLVEAGGTDTQYF
TGTGCCACCCTAGTGGAAGCGGGGGGCACAGATACGCAGTATTTT
>TRBJ2-7|TRBD2|TRBV4-1|many
CASSQEAGGRRYEQYF
TGCGCCAGCAGCCAAGAGGCGGGAGGGAGACGATACGAGCAGTACTTC
>TRBJ2-7|.|TRBV6-1|.
CASALARANYEQYF
TGTGCCAGCGCCCTGGCCAGGGCGAACTACGAGCAGTACTTC
>TRBJ2-7|TRBD2|TRBV6-1|few
CASLLYLAGDGGEQYF
TGTGCCAGCCTCCTATATCTAGCGGGAGATGGAGGCGAGCAGTACTTC
>TRBJ2-5|TRBD2|TRBV6-5|.
CASSYVSSGQETQYF
TGTGCCAGCAGTTACGTGTCTAGCGGCCAAGAGACCCAGTACTTC
>TRBJ2-7|TRBD2|TRBV11-2|medium-sized
CASSLDRGWGGEQYF
TGTGCCAGCAGCTTAGATCGAGGTTGGGGGGGCGAGCAGTACTTC
>TRBJ1-3|.|TRBV30|few
CAWRKGLYAGHTIYF
TGTGCCTGGAGAAAAGGCCTCTACGCTGGACACACCATATATTTT
>TRBJ2-3|.|TRBV3-1|.
CASRPPRSDTQYF
TGTGCCAGCAGACCACCGCGGTCAGATACGCAGTATTTT
>TRBJ1-1|.|TRBV12-3/TRBV12-4|many
CASSLTREWAFF
TGTGCCAGCAGTCTTACTAGGGAGTGGGCTTTCTTT
>TRBJ2-3|TRBD1|TRBV6-2/TRBV6-3|few
CASRLTGGTDTQYF
TGTGCCAGCAGGCTTACAGGGGGCACAGATACGCAGTATTTT
>TRBJ2-7|.|TRBV5-1|.
CASSLTVTGEQYF
TGCGCCAGCAGCTTGACAGTTACGGGCGAGCAGTACTTC
>TRBJ2-1|.|TRBV28|.
CASSFGGGAPYNEQFF
TGTGCCAGCAGTTTTGGAGGGGGCGCCCCCTACAATGAGCAGTTCTTC
>TRBJ2-7|.|TRBV6-1|medium-sized
CASSEADSSSYEQYF
TGTGCCAGCAGTGAAGCAGACAGCAGCTCCTACGAGCAGTACTTC
>TRBJ1-2|.|TRBV28|.
CASITGTTLYTMARSF
TGTGCCAGCATCACCGGGACCACCCTATATACTATGGCTAGGTCCTTC
>TRBJ1-6|.|TRBV2|many
CASSGPGAAHNSPLHF
TGTGCCAGCAGTGGCCCAGGGGCAGCCCACAATTCACCCCTCCACTTT